This paragraph covers one TCR beta chain sequence. The entry originates in a study of cytomegalovirus exposure and HLA in healthy donors. The PCR ran on 60 Vbeta and 13 Jbeta primers. Assay: immunoSEQ multiplex PCR; the TCRdb copy retains only in-frame clones and omits some. The sample includes 120,000 or so clones, roughly 15% seen only once; the top ten take about 3%. The CDR3 sequence is 13 residues long. V was pared by 0 bases and J by 14 bases, with 14 bases between. Germline loops: CDR1 LGHNA, CDR2 YNFKEQ. The sequencing input was PBMCs. V gene TRBV4-2 combines with J gene TRBJ2-1; D unresolved. The origin of this receptor is a female donor in good health and CMV-seropositive. The CDR3 DNA reads TGTGCCAGCAGCCAAGATGGTCCGGAGAAAAAGTTCTTC. Protein product: CASSQDGPEKKFF.